The following is a T cell receptor beta chain sequence with its context. The antigen is undetermined. The assay was immunoSEQ multiplex PCR, and TCRdb's table has in-frame clones only and misses some. The sample carries roughly 150,000 clones, 70% to 85% recorded once. The source of the sample is a study of cytomegalovirus exposure and HLA in healthy donors. General study points: Three of the chains that were CMV-associated were confirmed in vitro to be specific for CMV antigens.

V lost 0 bases to trimming and J lost 7 bases, with 25 bases between them. This CDR3 has 19 residues. Germline lookup yields CDR1 MNHNS and CDR2 SASEGT. The sequenced sample consisted of PBMCs. The source is a man aged 30 to 39 in good health and CMV-seropositive. The chain uses TRBV6-1 and TRBJ2-1, with D possibly being TRBD2 (5 bases). CDR3 protein: CASSEALQGGLPPGNEQFF. In nucleotides, the CDR3 is TGTGCCAGCAGTGAAGCGCTTCAAGGAGGACTCCCCCCGGGAAATGAGCAGTTCTTC.